Listed here are 13 T cell receptor beta chains from one sample, sequenced in a study of shared clonotypes between healthy human individuals. Sequencing was performed with immunoSEQ multiplex PCR; in TCRdb, only in-frame clones are kept and a portion is missing. The sample records approximately 2.1 million clones, 80% to 95% being singletons. Material: naive CD4+ T cells from PBMCs. Subset described: CD45RA+ positively selected. Receptor source: a man between 18 and 35 years old in good health. Some clones in this sample may be carry-over from other donors' samples.

The chain has TRBV10-3 and TRBJ1-3; D might be TRBD1 (5 bases). From germline, CDR1 is ENHRY and CDR2 SYGVKD. The CDR3 runs 16 residues. Trimming left V 4 bases short and J 4 bases short, with 17 bases between. The CDR3 bases are TGTGCCATCAGTGGGTCTGGCGGACAAGCGGGAAACACCATATATTTT. Its translation: CAISGSGGQAGNTIYF.

This chain connects TRBV20-1 to TRBJ1-2; D remains ambiguous. The V end lost 1 base, the J end lost 8 bases, and 8 bases lay between the germline ends. This CDR3 region has 11 residues. Germline V CDR1 and CDR2: DFQATT, SNEGSKA (reference sequence). The chain's CDR3 is CSARGRMGYTF. In DNA, the CDR3 is TGCAGTGCTAGAGGTCGAATGGGCTACACCTTC.

The CDR3 DNA sequence: TGTGCCAGCAGTGCTAGACTAGCCATAGGGGAGGAGACCCAGTACTTC. Its translation is CASSARLAIGEETQYF. The V and J genes are TRBV6-1 and TRBJ2-5; 7 bases match TRBD2. Trimming removed 4 bases from V and 5 bases from J; junction bases left unmatched: 13. From germline, CDR1 is MNHNS and CDR2 SASEGT. The CDR3 has 16 residues.

This chain joins TRBV15 and TRBJ2-3; TRBD2 matches at 9 bases. Losses at the gene ends were 0 bases for V and 0 bases for J; bases not matched to a gene: 10. Germline CDR1 reads LNHNV; CDR2 reads YYDKDF (reference sequence). The CDR3 extends over 19 amino acids. CDR3: CATSRDPTSGSSSTDTQYF. CDR3 DNA sequence: TGTGCCACCAGCAGAGATCCAACTAGCGGGTCATCTAGCACAGATACGCAGTATTTT.

The V call is TRBV28, the J call TRBJ2-5; D possibly corresponds to TRBD2 (6 bases). CDR1 is MDHEN and CDR2 is SYDVKM in the germline V gene. Between the trimmed V and J ends, which lost 4 bases and 3 bases, there was a span of 9 bases. This CDR3 spans 13 amino acids. The CDR3 DNA reads TGTGCCAGCAGTTCCGGGGGTAAAGAGACCCAGTACTTC. This encodes CASSSGGKETQYF.

The genes are TRBV6-1 and TRBJ2-5; the D gene could be TRBD1 or TRBD2 (6 bases each). The CDR3 contains 14 residues. The germline V and J ends were trimmed by 7 bases and 2 bases, with 14 bases remaining between them. CDR1 is MNHNS, CDR2 SASEGT, per germline. This chain's CDR3 is CASKTLGGQETQYF. CDR3 coding DNA: TGTGCCAGCAAGACTCTAGGGGGGCAAGAGACCCAGTACTTC.

The CDR3: CASSPGGAYEQYF. The DNA of the CDR3 is TGTGCCAGCAGCCCGGGGGGGGCCTACGAGCAGTACTTC. The chain uses TRBV11-1 and TRBJ2-7, with 8 bases aligning to TRBD2. There are 13 residues in the CDR3. CDR1 is SGHAT, CDR2 FQDESV, per germline (reference sequence). V was clipped by 5 bases and J by 2 bases; unmatched bases: 2.

J is TRBJ2-1 and V is TRBV7-3; 10 bases align to TRBD2. Germline CDR1 reads SGHTA; CDR2 reads FQGTGA. This CDR3 region has 14 residues. V was pared by 4 bases and J by 9 bases, with 6 bases of the junction left unmatched. CDR3 bases: TGTGCCAGCAGCTCAGAAAGCGGGAGGGTTGAGCAGTTCTTC. Its protein is CASSSESGRVEQFF.

On this clone: This CDR3 is also generated by other DNA sequences in the sample. The chain combines TRBV18 with TRBJ2-5; perhaps TRBD1 as D (6 bases). CDR3 length: 13 amino acids. Germline V lookup: CDR1 KGHSH, CDR2 LQKENI. The V end was cut by 3 bases, the J end by 3 bases, with 8 bases between. CDR3: CASSPDRKETQYF. CDR3 nucleotides: TGTGCCAGCTCACCGGACAGAAAAGAGACCCAGTACTTC.

The chain couples TRBV28 to TRBJ2-7, with 8 bases lining up with TRBD1. V was clipped by 4 bases and J by 6 bases; unmatched bases: 8. This CDR3 contains 14 residues. Germline values: CDR1 MDHEN, CDR2 SYDVKM. Written as DNA, the CDR3 is TGTGCCAGCAGTTCGACAGGGGAGGACGGCGAGCAGTACTTC. Translation: CASSSTGEDGEQYF. The full variable domain, rest sourced from reference TRBV28 and TRBJ2-7, is DVKVTQSSRYLVKRTGEKVFLECVQDMDHENMFWYRQDPGLGLRLIYFSYDVKMKEKGDIPEGYSVSREKKERFSLILESASTNQTSMYLCASSSTGEDGEQYFGPGTRLTVT.

The genes are TRBV27 and TRBJ2-5; D is ambiguous. The CDR3 spans 12 residues. Deletions cut 4 bases from V and 1 base from J, with 4 bases between. Germline loops: CDR1 MNHEY, CDR2 SMNVEV (reference sequence). The CDR3 protein is CASSSGQETQYF. CDR3 coding DNA: TGTGCCAGCAGTTCGGGCCAAGAGACCCAGTACTTC.

The V and J genes are TRBV10-3 and TRBJ1-3; a weak D match, TRBD1 (5 bases). From germline, CDR1 is ENHRY and CDR2 SYGVKD. The length of the CDR3 is 15 residues. Trimming removed 11 bases from V and 0 bases from J, with 17 bases in between. CDR3 sequence reads: CASGRGALSGNTIYF. The CDR3 DNA sequence: TGTGCCTCGGGGAGGGGAGCCCTCTCTGGAAACACCATATATTTT.

This clone was recorded only once. The gene calls are TRBV30 and TRBJ2-7; TRBD1 aligns across 7 bases. V lost 3 bases and J lost 0; bases outside the gene matches: 8. Germline V gives CDR1 GTSNPN, CDR2 SVGIG (reference sequence). The CDR3 covers 15 residues. The CDR3 bases are TGTGCCTGGAGCTTGCAGGGGGTCTTCTCCTACGAGCAGTACTTC. It is translated as CAWSLQGVFSYEQYF.